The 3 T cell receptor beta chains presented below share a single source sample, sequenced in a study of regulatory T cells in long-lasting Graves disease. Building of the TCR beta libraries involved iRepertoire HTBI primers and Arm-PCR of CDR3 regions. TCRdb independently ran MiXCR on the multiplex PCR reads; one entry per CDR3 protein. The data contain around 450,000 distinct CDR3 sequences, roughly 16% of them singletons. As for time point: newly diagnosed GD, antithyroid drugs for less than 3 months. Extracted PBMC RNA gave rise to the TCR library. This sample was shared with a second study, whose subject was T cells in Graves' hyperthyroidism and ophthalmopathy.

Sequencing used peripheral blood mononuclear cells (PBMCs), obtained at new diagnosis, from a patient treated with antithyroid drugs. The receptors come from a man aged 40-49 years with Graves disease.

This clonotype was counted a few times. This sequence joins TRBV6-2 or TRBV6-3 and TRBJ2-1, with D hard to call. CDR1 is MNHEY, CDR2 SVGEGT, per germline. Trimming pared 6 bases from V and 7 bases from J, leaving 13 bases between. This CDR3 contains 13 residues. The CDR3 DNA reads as TGTGCCAGCAGACACGGATCCGGGAATGAGCAGTTCTTC. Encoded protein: CASRHGSGNEQFF.

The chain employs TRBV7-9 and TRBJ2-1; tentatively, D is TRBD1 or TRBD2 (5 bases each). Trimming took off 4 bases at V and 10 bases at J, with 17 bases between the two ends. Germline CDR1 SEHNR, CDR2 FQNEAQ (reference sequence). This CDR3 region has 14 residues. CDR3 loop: CASSSPGYGDEQFF. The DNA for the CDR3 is TGTGCCAGCAGCTCCCCCGGTTACGGGGACGAGCAGTTCTTC.

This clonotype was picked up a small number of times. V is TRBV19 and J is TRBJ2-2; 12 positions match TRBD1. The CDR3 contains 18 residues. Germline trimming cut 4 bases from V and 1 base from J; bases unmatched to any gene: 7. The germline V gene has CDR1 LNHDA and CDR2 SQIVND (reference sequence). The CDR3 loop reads CASSTPGQGAKNTGELFF. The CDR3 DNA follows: TGTGCCAGTAGTACCCCGGGACAGGGGGCAAAGAACACCGGGGAGCTGTTTTTT.